The TCR beta chain described here comes from a study of T-cell memory formation after mild COVID-19. TCRdb re-called the 5' RACE reads with MiXCR, one entry per CDR3 protein. The data contain 500,000 to 550,000 distinct CDR3 sequences, 20% of them singletons. This clonotype was counted only a few times. The CDR3 is 13 residues long. The source is an adult woman who had mild COVID-19 (a few samples of this study predate the infection). Cell type and time point are not known. Sequenced sample: PBMCs or a T cell subset sorted from them (not recorded which). The rearrangement joins TRBV21-1 to TRBJ2-7. TRBV21-1 is labeled a pseudogene. This CDR3 is CASSPHDIYEQYF. The DNA for the CDR3 is TGTGCCAGCAGCCCCCATGACATCTACGAGCAGTACTTC.